Below are 20 T cell receptor beta chains sequenced from a single sample in a study of blood T cell repertoires in COVID-19. Libraries were prepared by immunoSEQ multiplex PCR; TCRdb keeps only in-frame clonotypes and omits some of them. Counted here are around 200,000 clones, about three quarters occurring once; the ten biggest clones make up around 5.1%. The sequenced sample consisted of peripheral blood. The receptors shown here come from a woman between 65 and 79 years old with acute or convalescent COVID-19.

The J gene is TRBJ1-4, the V gene TRBV19; possibly TRBD1 for D (5 bases). Germline CDR1 reads LNHDA; CDR2 reads SQIVND (reference sequence). V lost 5 bases and J lost 3, with 7 bases in between. The CDR3 has 13 amino acids. The CDR3 DNA is TGTGCCAGTAGTGAGACAGCTAATGAAAAACTGTTTTTT. Translation: CASSETANEKLFF. The variable domain in full, with the rest retrieved from reference TRBV19 and TRBJ1-4, is DGGITQSPKYLFRKEGQNVTLSCEQNLNHDAMYWYRQDPGQGLRLIYYSQIVNDFQKGDIAEGYSVSREKKESFPLTVTSAQKNPTAFYLCASSETANEKLFFGSGTQLSVL.

The rearrangement uses TRBV19 and TRBJ1-6; 8 positions agree with TRBD1. After removal of 6 bases from V and 12 bases from J, the junction contained 4 bases not matched to a gene. The CDR3 is 12 residues long. Germline CDR1 and CDR2: LNHDA and SQIVND (reference sequence). CDR3 loop: CASRGTGGPLHF. The CDR3 nucleotides read TGTGCCAGTAGGGGGACAGGTGGACCCCTCCACTTT.

Regarding this clone: The germline gene is not matched at one end of the junction; a read error may be the cause. The V gene is TRBV5-4, the J gene TRBJ2-5; D gene uncertain. The CDR3 is 14 residues long. In germline, CDR1 is SGHNT, CDR2 YYREEE (reference sequence). Here the CDR3 reads CASSLVPLQETQYF. CDR3 DNA sequence: TGTGCCAGCAGCTTGGTACCTCTACAAGAGACTCAGTACTTC.

The chain combines TRBV12-5 with TRBJ1-4; the D gene is possibly TRBD1 (6 bases). Germline CDR1 LGHNT, CDR2 FRNRAP. The V end lost 6 bases, the J end lost 3 bases, and 14 bases lay between the germline ends. This CDR3 region has 15 residues. The chain's CDR3 is CASGFPDSPNEKLFF. The DNA of the CDR3 is TGTGCTAGTGGCTTTCCGGACAGCCCTAATGAAAAACTGTTTTTT.

The V and J genes are TRBV12-3 or TRBV12-4 and TRBJ1-1; D is uncertain. This CDR3 has 11 residues. The ends were cut back, 6 bases at V and 9 bases at J, with 11 bases in the middle. CDR3 loop: CASSPDTKAFF. Written as DNA, the CDR3 is TGTGCCAGCAGCCCTGACACCAAAGCTTTCTTT.

V is TRBV7-2 and J is TRBJ2-1; 8 nucleotides align to TRBD2. Germline-derived CDR1 and CDR2 are SGHTA and FQGNSA. The CDR3 length is 15 residues. Germline trimming cut 3 bases from V and 3 bases from J; bases unmatched to any gene: 4. The CDR3 DNA reads as TGTGCCAGCAGCTTGGGACTAGTAGGCTACAATGAGCAGTTCTTC. Protein sequence: CASSLGLVGYNEQFF.

The genes are TRBV5-1 and TRBJ2-7; 12 bases align to TRBD2. Germline CDR1 reads SGHRS; CDR2 reads YFSETQ. CDR3 length: 16 amino acids. V shed 4 bases and J 7 bases; nucleotides not matched to a gene: 12. This chain's CDR3 is CASSRSSGRAAGEQYF. The CDR3 nucleotides read TGCGCCAGCAGCAGGTCTAGCGGGAGGGCCGCGGGGGAGCAGTACTTC.

The CDR3 is CASSLWGLAGGYNEQFF. The CDR3 region has the DNA TGTGCCAGCAGTTTATGGGGACTAGCGGGAGGTTACAATGAGCAGTTCTTC. This chain joins TRBV28 and TRBJ2-1; 15 bases are shared with TRBD2. Germline V gene sequence: CDR1 MDHEN, CDR2 SYDVKM. The CDR3 totals 17 residues. With 0 bases clipped from V and 4 bases from J, the junction kept 1 base outside the gene matches.

This chain uses TRBV21-1 with TRBJ2-7; the listed D gene, TRBD2, was not tested against the DNA. TRBV21-1 is annotated as a pseudogene. This CDR3 spans 19 amino acids. This CDR3 is CASSLQGLENSRTHYEQYF. CDR3 nucleotide sequence: TGTGCCAGCAGCCTCCAGGGACTAGAAAATTCTAGAACACACTACGAGCAGTACTTC.

V usage is TRBV20-1 and J usage is TRBJ2-1; no reliable D call. Trimming removed 5 bases at V and 5 bases at J, with 4 bases between. The CDR3 loop spans 10 amino acids. The germline CDR1 and CDR2 sequences are DFQATT and SNEGSKA (reference sequence). The CDR3 reads CSALDNEQFF. In nucleotides, the CDR3 is TGCAGTGCTCTAGACAATGAGCAGTTCTTC.

The rearrangement links TRBV6-5 to TRBJ1-2; no clear D. Trimming took 4 bases from V and 3 from J, leaving 6 bases between them. This CDR3 region has 12 residues. The germline CDR1 and CDR2 sequences are MNHEY and SVGAGI. The CDR3 DNA follows: TGTGCCAGCAGTTCCCCAGACTATGGCTACACCTTC. Translation: CASSSPDYGYTF.

The CDR3 loop reads CASRGYRGRIRETQYF. For the CDR3, the DNA is TGTGCCAGCAGGGGATACAGGGGACGGATCCGGGAGACCCAGTACTTC. The chain carries TRBV2 and TRBJ2-5, with TRBD1 matching 7 bases. Germline V lookup: CDR1 SNHLY, CDR2 FYNNEI. After removal of 6 bases from V and 5 bases from J, the junction contained 15 bases not matched to a gene. This CDR3 is 16 amino acids long. Based on the CDR3 plus reference TRBV2 and TRBJ2-5, the full variable domain is EPEVTQTPSHQVTQMGQEVILRCVPISNHLYFYWYRQILGQKVEFLVSFYNNEISEKSEIFDDQFSVERPDGSNFTLKIRSTKLEDSAMYFCASRGYRGRIRETQYFGPGTRLLVL.

The chain recombines TRBV27 with TRBJ2-7, with a possible D match to TRBD2 (6 bases). This CDR3 is 14 amino acids long. Germline CDR1 reads MNHEY; CDR2 reads SMNVEV (reference sequence). Trimming left V 2 bases short and J 3 bases short, with 11 bases between. CDR3 bases: TGTGCCAGCAGTTTAGGGGGACTGTTCTACGAGCAGTACTTC. Protein sequence: CASSLGGLFYEQYF.

This clone appeared a few times. This chain connects TRBV24-1 to TRBJ2-2, with 7 nucleotides matching TRBD1. V shed 4 bases and J 6 bases; nucleotides not matched to a gene: 7. This CDR3 is 15 amino acids long. Germline CDR1 and CDR2: KGHDR and SFDVKD. The chain's CDR3 is CATSDPLQGPGELFF. In nucleotides, the CDR3 is TGTGCCACCAGTGACCCCCTACAGGGGCCCGGGGAGCTGTTTTTT.

The chain carries TRBV5-1 and TRBJ2-5, with D maybe TRBD2 (5 bases). This CDR3 region has 14 residues. Between the trimmed V and J ends, which lost 0 bases and 4 bases, there was a span of 10 bases. The V gene's germline CDR1 is SGHRS and CDR2 YFSETQ. CDR3 nucleotides: TGCGCCAGCAGCTTGGAGAGAGGGATAGAGACCCAGTACTTC. Translating gives CASSLERGIETQYF.

The chain is built from TRBV5-5 and TRBJ1-1, with 8 bases matching TRBD1. Germline CDR1 is SGHKS and CDR2 is YYEKEE (reference sequence). The length of the CDR3 is 13 residues. V trimming: 4 bases; J trimming: 7 bases; junction bases outside the gene matches: 6. Here the CDR3 DNA reads TGTGCCAGCAGCGCCGGGACAGGTCTTGAAGCTTTCTTT. Translation gives CASSAGTGLEAFF.

The chain is built from TRBV6-5 and TRBJ2-7; 9 bases agree with TRBD1. This CDR3 comprises 15 residues. Germline V gives CDR1 MNHEY, CDR2 SVGAGI. Trimming took 5 bases from V and 5 from J; bases not matched to a gene: 10. Here the CDR3 DNA reads TGTGCCAGCAGTCGTAACCCGGGACAGGGCCACGAGCAGTACTTC. This gives the protein CASSRNPGQGHEQYF.

The rearrangement uses TRBV24-1 and TRBJ2-5; a weak D match, TRBD2 (6 bases). The CDR3 is 16 residues long. V lost 1 base to trimming and J lost 7 bases, with 18 bases between them. Germline V gene sequence: CDR1 KGHDR, CDR2 SFDVKD. CDR3 DNA sequence: TGTGCCACCAGTGATTTCGGAGGGTCGAATCCAAGGACCCAGTACTTC. Its protein product is CATSDFGGSNPRTQYF.

The chain links TRBV12-5 to TRBJ2-1, with TRBD2 matching 8 bases. Trimming took 5 bases from V and 0 from J; bases not matched to a gene: 3. CDR3 size: 15 residues. Germline CDR1 reads LGHNT; CDR2 reads FRNRAP. The chain's CDR3 is CASGPGTSSYNEQFF. CDR3 bases: TGTGCTAGTGGTCCCGGGACTAGCTCCTACAATGAGCAGTTCTTC.

The chain is built from TRBV30 and TRBJ2-3; D not certain. Trimming took 2 bases from V and 0 from J, leaving 12 bases between them. Germline CDR1 GTSNPN, CDR2 SVGIG (reference sequence). The CDR3 has 15 amino acids. CDR3 in DNA: TGTGCCTGGAGTAGTGGGCACCTAAGCACAGATACGCAGTATTTT. Translating it yields CAWSSGHLSTDTQYF.